This entry lists 24 T cell receptor beta chains sequenced from one sample in a study of T cell repertoires in cytomegalovirus infection. From the reads, TCRdb called clonotypes with MiXCR, one entry per CDR3 protein. The sample includes 490,000 or so distinct CDR3 sequences, approximately 11% of them seen just once. The sequenced sample was PBMCs. These receptors were collected from a human donor in good health (CMV status not recorded). Some clones in this sample may be carry-over from other donors' samples.

V is TRBV28 and J is TRBJ1-4; 10 positions match TRBD1. Germline V gene data show CDR1 as MDHEN and CDR2 as SYDVKM. The CDR3 covers 15 residues. V was clipped by 6 bases and J by 7 bases; unmatched bases: 8. CDR3 DNA: TGTGCCAGCAGCTCCGCCGGGACAGGGGTTGAAAAACTGTTTTTT. Amino acids: CASSSAGTGVEKLFF. Looking up the rest from reference TRBV28 and TRBJ1-4 gives the full variable domain: DVKVTQSSRYLVKRTGEKVFLECVQDMDHENMFWYRQDPGLGLRLIYFSYDVKMKEKGDIPEGYSVSREKKERFSLILESASTNQTSMYLCASSSAGTGVEKLFFGSGTQLSVL.

The table lists this clonotype with many counts. The gene calls are TRBV27 and TRBJ2-7; possibly TRBD2 for D (5 bases). Per the germline V gene, CDR1 is MNHEY and CDR2 is SMNVEV (reference sequence). Trimming removed 4 bases from V and 3 bases from J, with 10 bases in between. The CDR3 sequence is 13 residues long. The CDR3 protein is CASSWTGNYEQYF. Written as DNA, the CDR3 is TGTGCCAGCAGTTGGACTGGAAACTACGAGCAGTACTTC.

The table lists this clonotype with many counts. The chain combines TRBV7-2 with TRBJ1-1; 9 bases align to TRBD1. CDR3 length: 14 residues. CDR1 is SGHTA and CDR2 is FQGNSA in the germline V gene. V lost 6 bases, J lost 1 base, and 3 bases stayed unmatched. The CDR3 DNA sequence: TGTGCCAGCAGGCGACAGGGGGGGAACACTGAAGCTTTCTTT. As protein: CASRRQGGNTEAFF.

This clonotype was picked up many times. This chain connects TRBV4-1 to TRBJ1-5; D not certain. CDR3 length: 15 amino acids. From germline, CDR1 is MGHRA and CDR2 YSYEKL. The V gene lost 0 bases and the J gene lost 0 bases, with 6 bases spanning the gap. DNA of the CDR3: TGCGCCAGCAGCCAAGAGGCCGTTAGCAATCAGCCCCAGCATTTT. Translating it yields CASSQEAVSNQPQHF.

This clonotype has ten or more counts. This chain uses TRBV20-1 with TRBJ2-4; 7 bases agree with TRBD2. Germline CDR1 and CDR2: DFQATT and SNEGSKA (reference sequence). Trimming at V came to 1 base and at J to 5 bases, leaving 5 bases not matched to a gene. The CDR3 is 14 residues long. The CDR3 here is CSARVASGENIQYF. DNA of the CDR3: TGCAGTGCTAGAGTTGCTAGCGGCGAAAACATTCAGTACTTC.

Many counts were recorded for this clonotype. The chain couples TRBV4-2 to TRBJ2-5, with 8 bases fitting TRBD1. The ends lost 3 bases at V and 6 bases at J; junction bases unmatched: 3. CDR3 length equals 13 residues. Looked up from germline, CDR1 is LGHNA and CDR2 is YNFKEQ. The CDR3 nucleotides read TGTGCCAGCAGCCAGGACAGGGAAAAGACCCAGTACTTC. Protein sequence: CASSQDREKTQYF.

This clonotype was seen at least ten times. This chain uses TRBV7-3 with TRBJ2-5; no clear D. Germline V gene sequence: CDR1 SGHTA, CDR2 FQGTGA. The CDR3 sequence is 13 residues long. The V end lost 1 base, the J end lost 3 bases, and 6 bases lay between the germline ends. CDR3 residues: CASSLMGKETQYF. The CDR3 DNA follows: TGTGCCAGCAGCTTAATGGGCAAAGAGACCCAGTACTTC.

This clonotype showed up many times. The CDR3 loop is CASSLDGVDTQYF. For the CDR3, the DNA is TGTGCCAGCAGCTTAGACGGAGTGGATACGCAGTATTTT. The J gene is TRBJ2-3, the V gene TRBV7-2; no firm D call. The CDR3 has 13 residues. The ends were cut back, 1 base at V and 6 bases at J, with 8 bases in the middle. Germline-derived CDR1 and CDR2 are SGHTA and FQGNSA. The entire variable domain, with the rest obtained from reference TRBV7-2 and TRBJ2-3, is as follows: GAGVSQSPSNKVTEKGKDVELRCDPISGHTALYWYRQSLGQGLEFLIYFQGNSAPDKSGLPSDRFSAERTGGSVSTLTIQRTQQEDSAVYLCASSLDGVDTQYFGPGTRLTVL.

Only a few counts were recorded for this clonotype. This chain connects TRBV4-2 to TRBJ2-5; D not resolved. V was cut by 1 base and J by 4 bases, with 7 bases left in between. Germline CDR1 and CDR2: LGHNA and YNFKEQ. CDR3 size: 13 residues. The CDR3 reads CASSQVPAETQYF. CDR3 DNA: TGTGCCAGCAGCCAAGTACCGGCAGAGACCCAGTACTTC.

For this clonotype: Sequence at one end of the junction differs from germline and may be a read error. This chain connects TRBV7-7 to TRBJ2-1, with D hard to call. The CDR3 loop spans 18 amino acids. Germline loops: CDR1 SSHAT, CDR2 FNYEAQ (reference sequence). The CDR3 region is CASSLYPEALVYYNEQFF. The CDR3 nucleotides are TGTGCTAGCAGCTTATACCCAGAGGCCCTAGTTTACTACAATGAGCAGTTCTTC.

This clonotype was counted a few times. The V and J genes are TRBV6-1 and TRBJ1-6; D might be TRBD1 (5 bases). Per the germline V gene, CDR1 is MNHNS and CDR2 is SASEGT. The length of the CDR3 is 13 residues. V lost 6 bases and J 10 bases, leaving 13 bases between the germline ends. CDR3 loop: CASRASGTSPLHF. The CDR3 DNA reads TGTGCCAGCAGGGCTAGCGGGACCTCACCCCTCCACTTT.

This clonotype was counted at least ten times. The CDR3 DNA follows: TGTGCCAGCAGTTACGATTGGGACAGCCACAATGAGCAGTTCTTC. As protein: CASSYDWDSHNEQFF. This chain connects TRBV6-5 to TRBJ2-1, with TRBD1 matching 7 bases. This CDR3 is 15 amino acids long. V shed 2 bases and J 5 bases; nucleotides not matched to a gene: 6. The germline gives CDR1 MNHEY, CDR2 SVGAGI.

This clonotype was observed at least ten times. CDR3 sequence reads: CASSLDGGGSEAFF. CDR3 nucleotides: TGTGCCAGCAGCTTAGACGGGGGGGGTTCTGAAGCTTTCTTT. The V gene is TRBV7-3, the J gene TRBJ1-1; a weak D match, TRBD1 (5 bases). The CDR3 contains 14 residues. V gave up 2 bases and J gave up 6 bases, with 13 bases separating them. CDR1 and CDR2 (germline): SGHTA, FQGTGA.

This clonotype was counted ten times or more. The CDR3 region is CASSQGDPGDFNYGYTF. CDR3 DNA sequence: TGTGCCAGCAGCCAGGGCGATCCAGGAGACTTCAACTATGGCTACACCTTC. This sequence joins TRBV7-9 and TRBJ1-2, with a possible D match to TRBD1 (5 bases). The V end lost 5 bases, the J end lost 2 bases, and 21 bases lay between the germline ends. Germline V gene lookup returns CDR1 SEHNR and CDR2 FQNEAQ (reference sequence). CDR3 length: 17 amino acids. Complete variable domain (other parts from reference TRBV7-9 and TRBJ1-2): DTGVSQNPRHKITKRGQNVTFRCDPISEHNRLYWYRQTLGQGPEFLTYFQNEAQLEKSRLLSDRFSAERPKGSFSTLEIQRTEQGDSAMYLCASSQGDPGDFNYGYTFGSGTRLTVV.

The chain is built from TRBV2 and TRBJ1-1; D may be TRBD1 (6 bases). The CDR3 consists of 14 residues. CDR1 and CDR2 (germline): SNHLY, FYNNEI. V was pared by 6 bases and J by 1 base, with 12 bases between. The CDR3, as DNA: TGTGCCAGCAGAGCGACAGGAACGAACACTGAAGCTTTCTTT. Translated: CASRATGTNTEAFF.

This clonotype has a count of ten or more. V gene TRBV9 combines with J gene TRBJ2-1, with D perhaps TRBD2 (7 bases). The CDR3 is 16 amino acids. Germline-derived CDR1 and CDR2 are SGDLS and YYNGEE. V lost 0 bases, J lost 9 bases, and 19 bases lay in between. CDR3 in amino acids: CASSVEARGGTFEQFF. The CDR3 nucleotides read TGTGCCAGCAGCGTAGAGGCGAGGGGGGGAACTTTTGAGCAGTTCTTC.

This clonotype was found many times. J is TRBJ2-2 and V is TRBV12-3 or TRBV12-4, with D possibly being TRBD1 or TRBD2 (6 bases each). V lost 1 base and J lost 4, with 10 bases in between. The CDR3 runs to 15 residues. The CDR3 DNA reads TGTGCCAGCAGTTTAGGAGGGGGGAGCACCGGGGAGCTGTTTTTT. It yields the protein CASSLGGGSTGELFF.

This clonotype was counted only a few times. V and J are TRBV20-1 and TRBJ1-1; the D gene is possibly TRBD1 (5 bases). There are 15 residues in the CDR3. Germline loops: CDR1 DFQATT, CDR2 SNEGSKA (reference sequence). V lost 0 bases, J lost 1 base, and 12 bases lay in between. CDR3 protein: CSARDGGNSNTEAFF. The DNA of the CDR3 is TGCAGTGCTAGAGATGGGGGGAACTCGAACACTGAAGCTTTCTTT.

This clonotype was found many times. CDR3 residues: CASSIKLQPQHF. The CDR3 DNA follows: TGTGCCAGTAGTATAAAGCTACAGCCCCAGCATTTT. V is TRBV19 and J is TRBJ1-5; the D is unclear. The CDR3 spans 12 residues. CDR1 and CDR2 from the germline V gene are LNHDA and SQIVND (reference sequence). V shed 2 bases and J shed 7 bases, with 6 bases lying between them.

This clonotype was detected ten times or more. V and J are TRBV7-8 and TRBJ2-7; D is perhaps TRBD1 (5 bases). Germline-derived CDR1 and CDR2 are SGHVS and FQNEAQ. The CDR3 runs 15 residues. Trimming pared 1 base from V and 5 bases from J, leaving 15 bases between. CDR3 sequence reads: CASSLGFGTGHEQYF. The CDR3 DNA sequence: TGTGCCAGCAGCTTAGGATTTGGTACAGGCCACGAGCAGTACTTC. The full variable domain, in which reference TRBV7-8 and TRBJ2-7 provide the parts outside the CDR3, is GAGVSQSPRYKVAKRGQDVALRCDPISGHVSLFWYQQALGQGPEFLTYFQNEAQLDKSGLPSDRFFAERPEGSVSTLKIQRTQQEDSAVYLCASSLGFGTGHEQYFGPGTRLTVT.

The gene calls are TRBV20-1 and TRBJ1-5; 9 bases are a match to TRBD1. Germline V lookup: CDR1 DFQATT, CDR2 SNEGSKA (reference sequence). With 5 bases clipped from V and 5 bases from J, the junction kept 1 base outside the gene matches. The length of the CDR3 is 12 residues. The CDR3 spells CSAWTGDQPQHF. The CDR3 region has the DNA TGCAGTGCTTGGACAGGGGATCAGCCCCAGCATTTT.

The table lists this clonotype with a few counts. This sequence joins TRBV20-1 and TRBJ1-2; 8 bases map to TRBD1. CDR3 length: 13 amino acids. The trim removed 0 bases at V and 8 bases at J, leaving 5 bases unmatched. CDR1 is DFQATT and CDR2 is SNEGSKA in the germline V gene (reference sequence). CDR3 sequence: CSARDTRGQGYTF. The CDR3 DNA follows: TGCAGTGCTAGAGATACCAGGGGGCAAGGCTACACCTTC.

The chain has TRBV20-1 and TRBJ2-5; 7 nucleotides line up with TRBD1. Trimming removed 3 bases from V and 2 bases from J; junction bases left unmatched: 9. The CDR3 totals 15 residues. Per the germline V gene, CDR1 is DFQATT and CDR2 is SNEGSKA (reference sequence). The DNA of the CDR3 is TGCAGTGCTAGTCCGGTGTCCAGGGGGCAAGAGACCCAGTACTTC. Its translation is CSASPVSRGQETQYF.

Details on this clonotype: A much larger clone differs from this one at a single base, so this may be a read error. The CDR3 sequence: CANSLLVGSSTGELFF. For the CDR3, the DNA is TGTGCCAACAGCTTGTTAGTAGGGTCCAGCACCGGGGAGCTGTTTTTT. The chain uses TRBV5-5 and TRBJ2-2; the D is unclear. The CDR3 totals 16 residues. The germline CDR1 and CDR2 sequences are SGHKS and YYEKEE (reference sequence).